Shown below are 9 T cell receptor beta chains from a single sample sequenced in a study of blood T cell repertoires in COVID-19. Assay used: immunoSEQ multiplex PCR; TCRdb lists only in-frame clones, some missing. Of fewer than 350,000 clones listed, around 90% are singletons. Specimen: peripheral blood. All receptors come from a man aged 18 to 29 with active or convalescent COVID-19.

The chain recombines TRBV5-1 with TRBJ2-7, with 7 bases fitting TRBD2. The CDR3 runs to 13 residues. Trimming at V came to 5 bases and at J to 1 base, leaving 3 bases not matched to a gene. CDR1 SGHRS and CDR2 YFSETQ come from the germline V gene. The CDR3: CASSWGGSYEQYF. The CDR3 coding sequence is TGCGCCAGCAGTTGGGGGGGTTCCTACGAGCAGTACTTC.

The chain joins TRBV9 to TRBJ1-6, with 10 bases lining up with TRBD1. The V gene end was trimmed by 3 bases and the J gene end by 5 bases; junction bases not matched to a gene: 2. Germline CDR1 reads SGDLS; CDR2 reads YYNGEE. This CDR3 has 15 residues. The CDR3 DNA reads TGTGCCAGCAGCGGAGACAGGGGGCATAATTCACCCCTCCACTTT. It encodes CASSGDRGHNSPLHF.

The chain recombines TRBV2 with TRBJ1-4; a weak D match, TRBD1 (5 bases). Trimming took 4 bases from V and 7 from J, leaving 13 bases between them. The CDR3 sequence is 14 residues long. Looked up from germline, CDR1 is SNHLY and CDR2 is FYNNEI. CDR3 protein: CASSVWGEAEKLFF. The DNA of the CDR3 is TGTGCCAGCAGTGTGTGGGGCGAGGCTGAAAAACTGTTTTTT.

The chain couples TRBV5-5 to TRBJ2-3, with a weak D call TRBD2 (5 bases). The ends were cut back, 2 bases at V and 1 base at J, with 11 bases in the middle. Germline-derived CDR1 and CDR2 are SGHKS and YYEKEE (reference sequence). The CDR3 is 15 amino acids. This CDR3 is CASSLTARGTDTQYF. The CDR3, as DNA: TGTGCCAGCAGCTTAACGGCGCGGGGCACAGATACGCAGTATTTT.

The genes are TRBV6-1 and TRBJ1-5; D not certain. The CDR3 loop spans 14 amino acids. From germline, CDR1 is MNHNS and CDR2 SASEGT. The ends were cut back, 2 bases at V and 5 bases at J, with 10 bases in the middle. DNA of the CDR3: TGTGCCAGCAGTGAATTGGGAGGATATCAGCCCCAGCATTTT. This gives the protein CASSELGGYQPQHF.

J is TRBJ2-7 and V is TRBV12-3 or TRBV12-4; D is undetermined. Trimming stripped 3 bases from V and 0 bases from J, with 3 bases between. This CDR3 region has 12 residues. CDR3 DNA: TGTGCCAGCAGTTTTCTCTCCTACGAGCAGTACTTC. The encoded protein is CASSFLSYEQYF.

The chain has TRBV18 and TRBJ2-5, with D tentatively TRBD1 (6 bases). This CDR3 region has 13 residues. Trimming removed 11 bases at V and 4 bases at J, with 17 bases between. Germline V gene lookup returns CDR1 KGHSH and CDR2 LQKENI. The CDR3 here is CAGTQGHRETQYF. The CDR3 DNA reads as TGTGCCGGTACACAGGGCCATCGAGAGACCCAGTACTTC.

The CDR3 loop reads CASSFTSGGGTDTQYF. The CDR3 DNA is TGCGCCAGCAGTTTCACTAGCGGGGGGGGCACAGATACGCAGTATTTT. V and J are TRBV5-1 and TRBJ2-3; 13 bases match TRBD2. Per germline, CDR1 SGHRS and CDR2 YFSETQ. V lost 5 bases to trimming and J lost 1 base; unmatched junction nucleotides: 4. The CDR3 is made up of 16 amino acids.

A remark on this clone: The same CDR3 arises from other DNA sequences in this sample as well. V and J are TRBV6-5 and TRBJ1-2; possibly TRBD1 for D (5 bases). Germline CDR1 MNHEY, CDR2 SVGAGI. CDR3 size: 14 residues. V was cut by 2 bases and J by 4 bases, with 11 bases left in between. CDR3 residues: CASSYSGGGYGYTF. CDR3 nucleotides: TGTGCCAGCAGTTACAGTGGGGGGGGCTATGGCTACACCTTC.